The clone carrying this TCR beta chain occurred a few times. Its antigen is as yet unknown. These data originate in a study of T cell responses to AZD1222 COVID-19 vaccine. General study findings and limits: At study baseline, merely roughly 6 AZD1222 recipients were seropositive. Unmutated variant regions are reportedly targeted by nearly half of spike-specific TCRs.

Sequencing used immunoSEQ multiplex PCR; TCRdb keeps in-frame clones, though not all of them. The data show 97,000 or so clones, with approximately 88% seen just once and about 18% held by the top ten. Trimming shortened V by 6 bases and J by 7 bases, and 9 bases separated the two germline ends. The CDR3 has 11 residues. The receptor was isolated from an adult in good health. This chain uses TRBV12-3 or TRBV12-4 with TRBJ1-2, with D possibly matching TRBD1 (6 bases). Specimen: peripheral blood, collected on day 0 of AZD1222 vaccination. CDR3 sequence reads: CASSNRAGYTF. Written as DNA, the CDR3 is TGTGCCAGCAGCAACAGGGCTGGCTACACCTTC.